This T cell receptor (beta chain) was sequenced for a study of T cells in Graves' hyperthyroidism and ophthalmopathy. This clonotype was recorded many times. The CDR3 covers 14 residues. Trimming pared 3 bases from V and 6 bases from J, leaving 11 bases between. Germline lookup yields CDR1 LGHDT and CDR2 YNNKEL (reference sequence). The CDR3 regions of TCR beta were amplified from RNA transcripts. HTBI primers were employed in a first-round RT-PCR of the TCR CDR3. MiXCR, applied by TCRdb to the multiplex PCR reads, yields one record per CDR3 protein. Of about 360,000 distinct CDR3 sequences detected, roughly 13% appear once; the ten largest clones hold roughly 20%.

This clonotype was obtained from a young man with Graves' hyperthyroidism that later progressed to Graves' ophthalmopathy. Material: blood. The gene calls are TRBV3-1 and TRBJ1-4, with D possibly TRBD1 on 5 matching bases. CDR3 bases: TGTGCCAGCAGCCAGACGCCGGGGGATGAAAAACTGTTTTTT. This sequence encodes CASSQTPGDEKLFF.